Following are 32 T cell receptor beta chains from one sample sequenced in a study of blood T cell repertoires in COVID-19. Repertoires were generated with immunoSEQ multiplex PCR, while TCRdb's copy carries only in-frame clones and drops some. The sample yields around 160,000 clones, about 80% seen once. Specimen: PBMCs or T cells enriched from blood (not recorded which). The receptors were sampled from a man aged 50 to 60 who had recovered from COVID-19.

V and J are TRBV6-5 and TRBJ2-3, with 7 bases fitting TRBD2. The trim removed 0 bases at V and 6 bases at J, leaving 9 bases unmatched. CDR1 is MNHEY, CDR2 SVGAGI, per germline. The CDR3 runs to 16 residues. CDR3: CASSYSWAGVGDTQYF. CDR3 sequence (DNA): TGTGCCAGCAGTTACTCGTGGGCGGGAGTTGGGGATACGCAGTATTTT.

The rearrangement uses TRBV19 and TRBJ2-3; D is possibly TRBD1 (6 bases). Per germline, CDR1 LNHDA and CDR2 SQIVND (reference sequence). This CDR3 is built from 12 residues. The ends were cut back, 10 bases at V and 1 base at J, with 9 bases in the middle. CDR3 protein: CATRQGTDTQYF. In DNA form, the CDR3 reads TGTGCCACCCGACAGGGCACAGATACGCAGTATTTT.

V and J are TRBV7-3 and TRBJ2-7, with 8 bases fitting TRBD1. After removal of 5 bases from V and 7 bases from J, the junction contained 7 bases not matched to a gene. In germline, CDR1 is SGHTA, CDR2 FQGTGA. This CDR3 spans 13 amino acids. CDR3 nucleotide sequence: TGTGCCAGCAGCCGTGGACAGGGTTGGGAGCAGTACTTC. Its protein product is CASSRGQGWEQYF.

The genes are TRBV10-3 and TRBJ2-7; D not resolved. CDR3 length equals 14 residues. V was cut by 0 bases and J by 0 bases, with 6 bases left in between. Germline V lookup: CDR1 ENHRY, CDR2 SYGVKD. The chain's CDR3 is CAISESHLSYEQYF. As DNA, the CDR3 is TGTGCCATCAGTGAGTCACATCTCTCCTACGAGCAGTACTTC.

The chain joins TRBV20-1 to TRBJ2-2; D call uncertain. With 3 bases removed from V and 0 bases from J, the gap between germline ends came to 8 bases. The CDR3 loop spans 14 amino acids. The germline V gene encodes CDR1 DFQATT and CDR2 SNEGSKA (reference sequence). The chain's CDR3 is CSASPSANTGELFF. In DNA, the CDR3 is TGCAGTGCTAGTCCCAGCGCGAACACCGGGGAGCTGTTTTTT.

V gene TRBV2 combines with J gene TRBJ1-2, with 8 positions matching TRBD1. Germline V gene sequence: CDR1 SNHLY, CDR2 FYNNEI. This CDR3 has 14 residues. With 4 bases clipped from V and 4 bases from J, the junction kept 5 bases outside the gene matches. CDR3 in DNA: TGTGCCAGCAGTGGGACAGGGAATAGCTATGGCTACACCTTC. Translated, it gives CASSGTGNSYGYTF.

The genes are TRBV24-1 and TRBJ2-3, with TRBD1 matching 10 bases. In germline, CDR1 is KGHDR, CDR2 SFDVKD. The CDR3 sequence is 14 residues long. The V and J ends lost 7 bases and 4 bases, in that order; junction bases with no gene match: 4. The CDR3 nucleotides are TGTGCCACCAGGGGGACAGGGGCGGCAGATACGCAGTATTTT. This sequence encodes CATRGTGAADTQYF.

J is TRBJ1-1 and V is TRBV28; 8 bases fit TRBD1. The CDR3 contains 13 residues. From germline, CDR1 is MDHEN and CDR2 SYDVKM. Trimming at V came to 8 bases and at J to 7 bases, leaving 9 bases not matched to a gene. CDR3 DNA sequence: TGTGCCAGCCCGCGGACAGGGACGAGTGAAGCTTTCTTT. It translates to CASPRTGTSEAFF. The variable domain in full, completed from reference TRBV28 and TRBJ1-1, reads DVKVTQSSRYLVKRTGEKVFLECVQDMDHENMFWYRQDPGLGLRLIYFSYDVKMKEKGDIPEGYSVSREKKERFSLILESASTNQTSMYLCASPRTGTSEAFFGQGTRLTVV.

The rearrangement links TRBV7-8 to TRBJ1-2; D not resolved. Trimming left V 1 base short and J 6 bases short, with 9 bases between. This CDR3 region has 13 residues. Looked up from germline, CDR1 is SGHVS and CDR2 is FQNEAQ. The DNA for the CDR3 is TGTGCCAGCAGCTTAGAGGAGAGGCATGGCTACACCTTC. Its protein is CASSLEERHGYTF.

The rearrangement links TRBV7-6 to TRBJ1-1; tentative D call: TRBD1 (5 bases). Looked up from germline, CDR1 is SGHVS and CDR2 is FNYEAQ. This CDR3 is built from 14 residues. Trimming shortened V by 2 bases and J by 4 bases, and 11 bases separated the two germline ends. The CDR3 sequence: CASSLQGYGTEAFF. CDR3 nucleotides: TGTGCCAGCAGCTTACAGGGTTACGGCACTGAAGCTTTCTTT.

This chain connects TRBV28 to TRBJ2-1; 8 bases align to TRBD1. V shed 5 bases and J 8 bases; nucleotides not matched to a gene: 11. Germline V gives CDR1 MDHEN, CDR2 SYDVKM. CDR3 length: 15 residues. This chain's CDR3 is CASSRGTGGVDEQFF. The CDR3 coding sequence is TGTGCCAGCAGTCGCGGGACAGGAGGAGTGGATGAGCAGTTCTTC.

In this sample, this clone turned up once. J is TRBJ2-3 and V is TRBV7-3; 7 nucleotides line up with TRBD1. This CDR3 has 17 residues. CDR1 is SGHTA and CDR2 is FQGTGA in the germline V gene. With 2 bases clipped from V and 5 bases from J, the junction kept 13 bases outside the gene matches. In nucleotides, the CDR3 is TGTGCCAGCAGCTTATTAGGGGGACAGACCAGGCGAGATACGCAGTATTTT. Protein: CASSLLGGQTRRDTQYF.

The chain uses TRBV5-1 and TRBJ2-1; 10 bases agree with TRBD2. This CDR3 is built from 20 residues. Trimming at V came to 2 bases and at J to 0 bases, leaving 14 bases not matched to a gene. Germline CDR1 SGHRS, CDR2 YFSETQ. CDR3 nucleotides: TGCGCCAGCAGCTTCCCCCCAGCGGGGGGGGCCTTGGACTCCTACAATGAGCAGTTCTTC. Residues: CASSFPPAGGALDSYNEQFF.

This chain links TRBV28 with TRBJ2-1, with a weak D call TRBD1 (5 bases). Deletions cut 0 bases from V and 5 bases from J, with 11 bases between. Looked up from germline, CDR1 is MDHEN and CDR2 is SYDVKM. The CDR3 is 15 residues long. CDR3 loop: CASSLWQGPHNEQFF. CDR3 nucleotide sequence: TGTGCCAGCAGTTTATGGCAGGGTCCCCACAATGAGCAGTTCTTC.

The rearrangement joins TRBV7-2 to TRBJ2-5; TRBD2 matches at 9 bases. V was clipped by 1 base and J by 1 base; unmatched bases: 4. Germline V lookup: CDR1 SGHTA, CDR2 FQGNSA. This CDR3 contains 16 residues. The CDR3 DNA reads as TGTGCCAGCAGCTTAGGCGGGGGGGGCCTCCAAGAGACCCAGTACTTC. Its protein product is CASSLGGGGLQETQYF.

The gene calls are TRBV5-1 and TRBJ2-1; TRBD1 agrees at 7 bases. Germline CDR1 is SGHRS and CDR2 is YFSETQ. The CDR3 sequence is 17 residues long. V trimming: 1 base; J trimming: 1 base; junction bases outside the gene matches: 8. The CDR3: CASSLQGDSRSYNEQFF. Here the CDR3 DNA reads TGCGCCAGCAGCTTGCAGGGGGATAGTAGGTCCTACAATGAGCAGTTCTTC.

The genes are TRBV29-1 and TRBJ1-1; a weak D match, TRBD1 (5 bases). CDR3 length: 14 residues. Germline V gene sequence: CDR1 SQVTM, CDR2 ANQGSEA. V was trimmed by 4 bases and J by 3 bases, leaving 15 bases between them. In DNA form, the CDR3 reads TGCAGCGTTGGGTTAGGGGTTGGGGACACTGAAGCTTTCTTT. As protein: CSVGLGVGDTEAFF. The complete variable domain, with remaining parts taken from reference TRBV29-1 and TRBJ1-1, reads SAVISQKPSRDICQRGTSLTIQCQVDSQVTMMFWYRQQPGQSLTLIATANQGSEATYESGFVIDKFPISRPNLTFSTLTVSNMSPEDSSIYLCSVGLGVGDTEAFFGQGTRLTVV.

The CDR3 loop reads CASSLLPGQGTGMNNEQFF. The CDR3 DNA is TGTGCCAGCAGCTTACTACCGGGCCAGGGGACAGGGATGAACAATGAGCAGTTCTTC. V and J are TRBV7-3 and TRBJ2-1; TRBD1 agrees at 9 bases. The germline V gene has CDR1 SGHTA and CDR2 FQGTGA. The length of the CDR3 is 19 residues. The J segment lost 5 bases and the V segment lost 2 bases, leaving 16 bases of the junction unmatched.

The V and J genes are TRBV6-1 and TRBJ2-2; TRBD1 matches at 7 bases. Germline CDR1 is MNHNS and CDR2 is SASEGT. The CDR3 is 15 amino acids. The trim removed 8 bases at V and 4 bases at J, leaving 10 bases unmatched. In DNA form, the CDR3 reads TGTGCCAGCGTGGGGAGACAGGGTGGCACCGGGGAGCTGTTTTTT. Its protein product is CASVGRQGGTGELFF.

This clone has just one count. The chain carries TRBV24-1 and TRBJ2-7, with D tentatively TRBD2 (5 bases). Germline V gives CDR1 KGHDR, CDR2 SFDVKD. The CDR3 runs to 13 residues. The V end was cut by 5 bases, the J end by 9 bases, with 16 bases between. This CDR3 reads CATSGGGPNGQYF. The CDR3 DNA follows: TGTGCCACCAGTGGCGGAGGCCCTAATGGGCAGTACTTC.

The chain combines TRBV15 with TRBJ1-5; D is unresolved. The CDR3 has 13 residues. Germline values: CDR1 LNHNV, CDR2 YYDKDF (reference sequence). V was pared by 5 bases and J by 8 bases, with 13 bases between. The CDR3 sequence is CATSPSGSKPQHF. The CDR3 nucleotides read TGTGCCACCAGCCCCTCGGGGAGTAAGCCCCAGCATTTT.

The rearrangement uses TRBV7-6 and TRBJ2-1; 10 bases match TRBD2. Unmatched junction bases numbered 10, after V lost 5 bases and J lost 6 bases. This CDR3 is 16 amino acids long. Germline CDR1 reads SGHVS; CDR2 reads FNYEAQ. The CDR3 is CASSPLPSGSFNEQFF. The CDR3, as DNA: TGTGCCAGCAGCCCCTTGCCTAGCGGGAGTTTCAATGAGCAGTTCTTC.

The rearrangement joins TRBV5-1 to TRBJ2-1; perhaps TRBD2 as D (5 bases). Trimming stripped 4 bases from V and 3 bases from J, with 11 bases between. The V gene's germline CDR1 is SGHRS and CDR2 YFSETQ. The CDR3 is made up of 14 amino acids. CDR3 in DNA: TGCGCCAGCAGCCGTTTGAGGGTCTACAATGAGCAGTTCTTC. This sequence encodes CASSRLRVYNEQFF. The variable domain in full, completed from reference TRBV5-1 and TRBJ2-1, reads KAGVTQTPRYLIKTRGQQVTLSCSPISGHRSVSWYQQTPGQGLQFLFEYFSETQRNKGNFPGRFSGRQFSNSRSEMNVSTLELGDSALYLCASSRLRVYNEQFFGPGTRLTVL.

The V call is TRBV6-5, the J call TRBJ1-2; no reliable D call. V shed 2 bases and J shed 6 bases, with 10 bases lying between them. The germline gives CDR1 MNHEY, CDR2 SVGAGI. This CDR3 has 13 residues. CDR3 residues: CASSYGRSNGYTF. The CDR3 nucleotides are TGTGCCAGCAGTTACGGCAGGTCTAATGGCTACACCTTC.

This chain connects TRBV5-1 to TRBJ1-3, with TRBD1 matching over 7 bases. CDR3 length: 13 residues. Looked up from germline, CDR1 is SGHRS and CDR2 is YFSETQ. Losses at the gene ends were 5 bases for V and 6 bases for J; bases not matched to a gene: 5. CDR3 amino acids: CASSTGEANTIYF. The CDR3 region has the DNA TGCGCCAGCAGTACAGGGGAGGCAAACACCATATATTTT.

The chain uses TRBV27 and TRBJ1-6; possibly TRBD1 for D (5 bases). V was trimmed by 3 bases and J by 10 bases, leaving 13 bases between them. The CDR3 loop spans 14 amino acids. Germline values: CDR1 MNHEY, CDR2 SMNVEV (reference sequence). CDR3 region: CASSFSGSGSPLHF. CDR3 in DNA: TGTGCCAGCAGTTTTTCAGGTTCAGGGTCACCCCTCCACTTT.

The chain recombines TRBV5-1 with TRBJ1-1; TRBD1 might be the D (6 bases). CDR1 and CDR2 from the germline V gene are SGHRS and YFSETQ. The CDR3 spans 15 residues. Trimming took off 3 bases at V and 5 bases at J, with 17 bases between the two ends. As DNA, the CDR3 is TGCGCCAGCAGCTCCCGGGGGGGGGCAGGGACTGAAGCTTTCTTT. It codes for CASSSRGGAGTEAFF. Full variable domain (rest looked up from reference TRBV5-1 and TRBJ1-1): KAGVTQTPRYLIKTRGQQVTLSCSPISGHRSVSWYQQTPGQGLQFLFEYFSETQRNKGNFPGRFSGRQFSNSRSEMNVSTLELGDSALYLCASSSRGGAGTEAFFGQGTRLTVV.

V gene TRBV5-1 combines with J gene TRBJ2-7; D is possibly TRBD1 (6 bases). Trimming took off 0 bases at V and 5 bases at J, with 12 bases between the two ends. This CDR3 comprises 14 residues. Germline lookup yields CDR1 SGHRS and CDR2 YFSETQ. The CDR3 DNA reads TGCGCCAGCAGCTTGGGATTGACAGGCAACGAGCAGTACTTC. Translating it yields CASSLGLTGNEQYF.

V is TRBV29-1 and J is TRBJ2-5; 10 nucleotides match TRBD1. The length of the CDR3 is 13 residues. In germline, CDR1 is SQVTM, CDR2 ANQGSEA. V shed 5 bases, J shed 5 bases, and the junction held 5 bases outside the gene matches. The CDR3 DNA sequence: TGCAGCGTTTCCGGGACAGGGGTTGAGACCCAGTACTTC. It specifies CSVSGTGVETQYF.

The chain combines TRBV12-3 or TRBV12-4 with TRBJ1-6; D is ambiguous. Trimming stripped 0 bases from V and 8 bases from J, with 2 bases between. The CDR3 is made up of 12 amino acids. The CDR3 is CASSLAYSPLHF. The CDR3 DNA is TGTGCCAGCAGTTTAGCCTATTCACCCCTCCACTTT.

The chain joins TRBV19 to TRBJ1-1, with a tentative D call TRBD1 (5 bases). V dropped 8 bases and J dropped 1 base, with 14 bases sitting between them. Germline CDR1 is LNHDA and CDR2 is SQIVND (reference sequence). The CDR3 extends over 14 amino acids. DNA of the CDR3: TGTGCCAGTCAATATGATCAGGGGAACACTGAAGCTTTCTTT. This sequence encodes CASQYDQGNTEAFF. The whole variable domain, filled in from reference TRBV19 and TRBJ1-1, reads DGGITQSPKYLFRKEGQNVTLSCEQNLNHDAMYWYRQDPGQGLRLIYYSQIVNDFQKGDIAEGYSVSREKKESFPLTVTSAQKNPTAFYLCASQYDQGNTEAFFGQGTRLTVV.

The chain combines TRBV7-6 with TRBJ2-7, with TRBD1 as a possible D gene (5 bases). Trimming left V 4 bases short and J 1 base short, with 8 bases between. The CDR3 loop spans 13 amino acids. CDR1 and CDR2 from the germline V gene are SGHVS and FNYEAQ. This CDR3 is CASSSRQSYEQYF. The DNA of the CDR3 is TGTGCCAGCAGCTCCCGACAGTCCTACGAGCAGTACTTC.